A selection of T cell receptor beta chains follows, all from one sample in a study of OX40 agonist ivuxolimab in advanced cancers. Clones were sequenced by immunoSEQ multiplex PCR, and TCRdb holds only the in-frame ones, with some missing. This repertoire shows about 75,000 clones, roughly 84% found once; its top ten account for 17%. The starting material was CD4+ or CD8+ T cells sorted from blood, obtained in a trial of the OX40 agonist ivuxolimab. The source is an adult with an advanced solid tumor such as melanoma, head and neck, liver or kidney cancer. Both conserved end residues are trimmed from each CDR3. A D gene is named only where the DNA matches it firmly.

D gene: TRBD2
V gene: TRBV5-4
CDR3 protein: ASSIGLAGNTGELF

D gene: .
V gene: TRBV5-1
CDR3 protein: ASSLDGGPGELF

D gene: .
V gene: TRBV4-1
CDR3 protein: ASSVPSSYNEQF

D gene: .
V gene: TRBV10-3
CDR3 protein: AISVETAYGYT

D gene: TRBD1
V gene: TRBV29-1
CDR3 protein: SVNRGMNTEAF

D gene: .
V gene: TRBV5-1
CDR3 protein: ASSSGSNAVGNTIY

D gene: TRBD2
V gene: TRBV4-2
CDR3 protein: ASSYLAGGPHEQY

D gene: .
V gene: TRBV19
CDR3 protein: ASSIPAAGKETQY

D gene: .
V gene: TRBV14
CDR3 protein: ASSQDGVPRGTGELF

D gene: TRBD2
V gene: TRBV28
CDR3 protein: ASSRLAVSRNEQF

D gene: .
V gene: TRBV27
CDR3 protein: ASSWSREGPNEQF

D gene: .
V gene: TRBV6-1
CDR3 protein: ASSEAGTYNEQF

D gene: .
V gene: TRBV2
CDR3 protein: ASSGGVGNIQY

D gene: TRBD2
V gene: TRBV9
CDR3 protein: ASSALAGGNYEQY

D gene: .
V gene: TRBV7-2
CDR3 protein: ASSLVGGDYGYT

D gene: TRBD2
V gene: TRBV19
CDR3 protein: ASSLLAGGFTDTQY

D gene: .
V gene: TRBV15
CDR3 protein: ATSRGDKGFFYGYT

D gene: .
V gene: TRBV4-2
CDR3 protein: ASSQAWAWDSYEQY

D gene: .
V gene: TRBV18
CDR3 protein: ASSPQVLNTEAF

D gene: TRBD2
V gene: TRBV5-1
CDR3 protein: ASSSTAGAYEQY

D gene: TRBD1
V gene: TRBV4-2
CDR3 protein: ASSYEGDRGHEQY

D gene: .
V gene: TRBV25-1
CDR3 protein: ASSELGQQGTEQF

D gene: .
V gene: TRBV6-1
CDR3 protein: ASSERRGGSNQPQH

D gene: TRBD2
V gene: TRBV28
CDR3 protein: ASSGWGSLATRYNEQF

D gene: TRBD2
V gene: TRBV11-2
CDR3 protein: ASSFKASSGRILYEQY

D gene: .
V gene: TRBV5-4
CDR3 protein: ASSLDRDTSEAF

D gene: .
V gene: TRBV4-1
CDR3 protein: ASSQDPTSRNTIY